A selection of T cell receptor beta chains follows, all from one sample in a study of shared clonotypes between healthy human individuals. TCRdb keeps only in-frame clones here, not all; method: immunoSEQ multiplex PCR. Of about 2.1 million clones in the sample, about 94% were seen once. The sample was naive CD8+ T cells from PBMCs. The receptors here all came from a man between 18 and 35 years old in good health. Some clones in this sample may be carry-over from other donors' samples. CDR3s include the opening cysteine and the closing phenylalanine or tryptophan. The D gene is left open where the match is weak. Expanded clones are given a class, and other clones once, few, many or no size at all.

abundance: once; j_gene: TRBJ1-3; v_gene: TRBV4-3; len: 15; d_gene: -; CDR3aa: CASSQERTSGNTIYF; CDR3nt: TGCGCCAGCAGCCAAGAGCGGACCTCTGGAAACACCATATATTTT
abundance: -; j_gene: TRBJ2-7; v_gene: TRBV5-6; len: 15; d_gene: -; CDR3aa: CASSLGTGPRREQYF; CDR3nt: TGTGCCAGCAGCTTGGGAACGGGACCACGGAGGGAGCAGTACTTC
abundance: -; j_gene: TRBJ2-2; v_gene: TRBV7-8; len: 17; d_gene: -; CDR3aa: CASSPQLIGANTGELFF; CDR3nt: TGTGCCAGCAGCCCCCAGCTTATAGGCGCGAACACCGGGGAGCTGTTTTTT
abundance: -; j_gene: TRBJ2-1; v_gene: TRBV6-1; len: 15; d_gene: -; CDR3aa: CASSEATLALIEQFF; CDR3nt: TGTGCCAGCAGTGAAGCTACACTAGCCTTAATCGAGCAGTTCTTC
abundance: -; j_gene: TRBJ2-7; v_gene: TRBV4-1; len: 14; d_gene: -; CDR3aa: CASSQGQGTYEQYF; CDR3nt: TGCGCCAGCAGCCAAGGGCAGGGGACGTACGAGCAGTACTTC
abundance: -; j_gene: TRBJ2-1; v_gene: TRBV28; len: 13; d_gene: TRBD2; CDR3aa: CASSPPGGNEQFF; CDR3nt: TGTGCCAGCAGCCCGCCGGGGGGCAATGAGCAGTTCTTC
abundance: -; j_gene: TRBJ2-7; v_gene: TRBV9; len: 15; d_gene: TRBD2; CDR3aa: CASSPSGRAHYEQYF; CDR3nt: TGTGCCAGCAGCCCCAGCGGGAGGGCACACTACGAGCAGTACTTC
abundance: -; j_gene: TRBJ1-1; v_gene: TRBV9; len: 18; d_gene: TRBD1; CDR3aa: CASSVGGRTGPVNTEAFF; CDR3nt: TGTGCCAGCAGCGTAGGAGGCCGGACAGGGCCCGTGAACACTGAAGCTTTCTTT
abundance: -; j_gene: TRBJ2-1; v_gene: TRBV11-1; len: 15; d_gene: -; CDR3aa: CASKDGSWYYNEQFF; CDR3nt: TGTGCCAGCAAGGATGGTTCATGGTACTACAATGAGCAGTTCTTC
abundance: -; j_gene: TRBJ2-3; v_gene: TRBV27; len: 15; d_gene: -; CDR3aa: CATKEGVGTIGTQYF; CDR3nt: TGTGCCACAAAGGAAGGCGTGGGAACGATTGGTACGCAGTATTTT
abundance: -; j_gene: TRBJ2-1; v_gene: TRBV9; len: 17; d_gene: TRBD2; CDR3aa: CASSVGSGRQGSPEQFF; CDR3nt: TGTGCCAGCAGCGTAGGTAGCGGGAGGCAGGGGAGCCCCGAGCAGTTCTTC
abundance: -; j_gene: TRBJ2-6; v_gene: TRBV10-3; len: 16; d_gene: -; CDR3aa: CAIRGVAIEGANVLTF; CDR3nt: TGTGCCATCAGGGGGGTAGCAATTGAAGGGGCCAACGTCCTGACTTTC
abundance: -; j_gene: TRBJ2-5; v_gene: TRBV27; len: 13; d_gene: -; CDR3aa: CASSLGDEETQYF; CDR3nt: TGTGCCAGCAGTCTTGGGGATGAAGAGACCCAGTACTTC
abundance: once; j_gene: TRBJ2-2; v_gene: TRBV28; len: 14; d_gene: -; CDR3aa: CATIGAVNTGELFF; CDR3nt: TGTGCCACAATAGGGGCGGTGAACACCGGGGAGCTGTTTTTT
abundance: -; j_gene: TRBJ1-2; v_gene: TRBV5-5; len: 15; d_gene: TRBD1; CDR3aa: CASSPGTGGAYGYTF; CDR3nt: TGTGCCAGCAGCCCGGGGACAGGGGGCGCGTATGGCTACACCTTC
abundance: -; j_gene: TRBJ2-3; v_gene: TRBV29-1; len: 14; d_gene: TRBD2; CDR3aa: CSVRLTSGTDTQYF; CDR3nt: TGCAGCGTGAGACTTACTAGCGGCACAGATACGCAGTATTTT
abundance: -; j_gene: TRBJ1-4; v_gene: TRBV9; len: 17; d_gene: -; CDR3aa: CASSGGEGVATNEKLFF; CDR3nt: TGTGCCAGCAGCGGCGGTGAAGGGGTTGCAACTAATGAAAAACTGTTTTTT
abundance: once; j_gene: TRBJ2-5; v_gene: TRBV29-1; len: 12; d_gene: TRBD2; CDR3aa: CSALLAGGTQYF; CDR3nt: TGCAGCGCCCTTTTGGCGGGAGGGACCCAGTACTTC
abundance: -; j_gene: TRBJ2-1; v_gene: TRBV5-1; len: 16; d_gene: TRBD1; CDR3aa: CASSLGTGRGGNEQFF; CDR3nt: TGCGCCAGCAGCTTGGGGACAGGGCGGGGAGGAAATGAGCAGTTCTTC
abundance: -; j_gene: TRBJ2-7; v_gene: TRBV15; len: 13; d_gene: -; CDR3aa: CATSSDEGSVKYF; CDR3nt: TGTGCCACCAGCAGCGACGAGGGGTCAGTTAAGTACTTC
abundance: once; j_gene: TRBJ2-2; v_gene: TRBV19; len: 11; d_gene: -; CDR3aa: CASSIPGELFF; CDR3nt: TGTGCCAGTAGTATCCCCGGGGAGCTGTTTTTT
abundance: -; j_gene: TRBJ2-7; v_gene: TRBV5-1; len: 14; d_gene: -; CDR3aa: CASSSPGIFYEQYF; CDR3nt: TGCGCCAGCAGCTCGCCGGGAATCTTCTACGAGCAGTACTTC
abundance: -; j_gene: TRBJ1-2; v_gene: TRBV28; len: 15; d_gene: TRBD1; CDR3aa: CASSLTSDRVYGYTF; CDR3nt: TGTGCCAGCAGCCTGACCAGTGACAGGGTCTATGGCTACACCTTC
abundance: once; j_gene: TRBJ2-7; v_gene: TRBV10-3; len: 14; d_gene: -; CDR3aa: CAITSTGSSYEQYF; CDR3nt: TGTGCCATCACAAGCACAGGCAGCTCCTACGAGCAGTACTTC
abundance: -; j_gene: TRBJ2-1; v_gene: TRBV7-2; len: 13; d_gene: -; CDR3aa: CASSLARVNEQFF; CDR3nt: TGTGCCAGCAGCTTAGCGCGGGTAAATGAGCAGTTCTTC
abundance: -; j_gene: TRBJ2-5; v_gene: TRBV5-6; len: 15; d_gene: TRBD1; CDR3aa: CASSGDRVRWETQYF; CDR3nt: TGTGCCAGCAGCGGGGACAGGGTACGTTGGGAGACCCAGTACTTC
abundance: -; j_gene: TRBJ2-1; v_gene: TRBV6-1; len: 13; d_gene: -; CDR3aa: CASSEFRNWGQFF; CDR3nt: TGTGCCAGCAGTGAATTTCGGAATTGGGGGCAGTTCTTC
abundance: -; j_gene: TRBJ2-5; v_gene: TRBV29-1; len: 13; d_gene: -; CDR3aa: CSALEGARETQYF; CDR3nt: TGCAGCGCCCTGGAGGGGGCGCGAGAGACCCAGTACTTC
abundance: -; j_gene: TRBJ1-1; v_gene: TRBV6-5; len: 12; d_gene: -; CDR3aa: CASSNPRGTAFF; CDR3nt: TGTGCCAGCAGCAACCCGAGGGGTACGGCTTTCTTT
abundance: -; j_gene: TRBJ2-1; v_gene: TRBV4-1; len: 12; d_gene: -; CDR3aa: CASSHLDGEQFF; CDR3nt: TGCGCCAGCAGCCACCTCGACGGTGAGCAGTTCTTC
abundance: -; j_gene: TRBJ2-7; v_gene: TRBV7-9; len: 15; d_gene: -; CDR3aa: CASSWGMDGSYEQYF; CDR3nt: TGTGCCAGCAGCTGGGGTATGGACGGCTCCTACGAGCAGTACTTC
abundance: -; j_gene: TRBJ2-1; v_gene: TRBV27; len: 17; d_gene: -; CDR3aa: CASSPSWGETIYNEQFF; CDR3nt: TGTGCCAGCAGTCCCTCTTGGGGGGAAACAATTTACAATGAGCAGTTCTTC